The 26 T cell receptor beta chains below come from one sample, sequenced in a study of metastatic and nonmetastatic thyroid tumors. TCRdb recomputed clones from the PCR reads via MiXCR. The profile covers some 23,000 clones, with approximately 25% appearing a single time and 5.4% taken by the ten largest. Thyroid surgery had not been preceded by any treatment in any patient. Sequenced input: tumor tissue. All receptors derive from a female donor with papillary thyroid cancer or a benign thyroid nodule (not recorded which). Some clones in this sample may be carry-over from other donors' samples.

By share of the sample, this clone is medium-sized. The chain couples TRBV2 to TRBJ1-2, with D maybe TRBD1 (5 bases). CDR3 length: 15 amino acids. With 2 bases removed from V and 5 bases from J, the gap between germline ends came to 15 bases. From germline, CDR1 is SNHLY and CDR2 FYNNEI. The CDR3 DNA sequence: TGTGCCAGCAGTGAAACGAGGGGCCAACTTTATGGCTACACCTTC. It codes for CASSETRGQLYGYTF.

Within the sample, this clone is medium-sized (0.01 to 0.1%). The genes are TRBV4-3 and TRBJ1-2, with a possible D match to TRBD1 (5 bases). V shed 0 bases and J shed 9 bases, with 17 bases lying between them. The CDR3 has 15 amino acids. Germline V CDR1 and CDR2: LGHNA, YSLEER. As DNA, the CDR3 is TGCGCCAGCAGCCAAGATAGAACCCGAAGGGGCCGCTACACCTTC. Translated: CASSQDRTRRGRYTF.

This clone has a single count. The chain uses TRBV20-1 and TRBJ1-6, with a weak D call TRBD1 (5 bases). The CDR3 totals 16 residues. The V and J ends lost 5 bases and 3 bases respectively, with 17 bases between them. CDR1 and CDR2 (germline): DFQATT, SNEGSKA (reference sequence). The CDR3 region has the DNA TGCAGTGCTCCCGGGACCTTGAGCTGCTATAATTCACCCCTCCACTTT. Its translation is CSAPGTLSCYNSPLHF.

The chain combines TRBV28 with TRBJ2-7, with D perhaps TRBD2 (5 bases). V lost 2 bases to trimming and J lost 6 bases, with 11 bases between them. This CDR3 has 13 residues. CDR1 and CDR2 (germline): MDHEN, SYDVKM. The CDR3 protein is CASSLPASCEQYF. The CDR3 DNA sequence: TGTGCCAGCAGTTTACCCGCTAGCTGCGAGCAGTACTTC.

The V gene is TRBV11-3, the J gene TRBJ2-2; D call uncertain. The CDR3 consists of 15 residues. Trimming cost V 0 bases and J 0 bases, with 5 bases left between them. Germline CDR1 SGHNT, CDR2 YENEEA. The CDR3 DNA is TGTGCCAGCAGCTTAGAAGGAACGAACACCGGGGAGCTGTTTTTT. This codes for CASSLEGTNTGELFF. Full variable domain (outside the CDR3, taken from reference TRBV11-3 and TRBJ2-2): EAGVVQSPRYKIIEKKQPVAFWCNPISGHNTLYWYLQNLGQGPELLIRYENEEAVDDSQLPKDRFSAERLKGVDSTLKIQPAELGDSAVYLCASSLEGTNTGELFFGEGSRLTVL.

In its sample, this clone was seen many times. The chain combines TRBV20-1 with TRBJ1-5; perhaps TRBD1 as D (5 bases). Germline CDR1 DFQATT, CDR2 SNEGSKA (reference sequence). The CDR3 totals 14 residues. The V end was cut by 0 bases, the J end by 1 base, with 7 bases between. The DNA of the CDR3 is TGCAGTGCTAGAGAGGGGGGAAGCAATCAGCCCCAGCATTTT. Its translation: CSAREGGSNQPQHF.

The chain recombines TRBV7-2 with TRBJ1-2; no definite D call. V shed 3 bases and J shed 2 bases, with 10 bases lying between them. Germline loops: CDR1 SGHTA, CDR2 FQGNSA. The CDR3 consists of 14 residues. This CDR3 is CASSLPTPNYGYTF. CDR3 nucleotides: TGTGCCAGCAGCTTGCCTACTCCCAACTATGGCTACACCTTC.

The chain links TRBV7-9 to TRBJ2-2, with D perhaps TRBD1 or TRBD2 (5 bases each). The CDR3 runs 15 residues. V shed 5 bases and J shed 4 bases, with 14 bases lying between them. Germline CDR1 and CDR2: SEHNR and FQNEAQ (reference sequence). CDR3 sequence: CASSPEGLITGELFF. CDR3 nucleotide sequence: TGTGCCAGCAGCCCCGAGGGGCTAATCACCGGGGAGCTGTTTTTT. Variable domain in full (rest from reference TRBV7-9 and TRBJ2-2): DTGVSQNPRHKITKRGQNVTFRCDPISEHNRLYWYRQTLGQGPEFLTYFQNEAQLEKSRLLSDRFSAERPKGSFSTLEIQRTEQGDSAMYLCASSPEGLITGELFFGEGSRLTVL.

This clone was picked up many times. Since a much larger clone is just one base distant, this may be a read error. The sample has other DNA sequences that encode this CDR3 too. The chain couples TRBV19 to TRBJ2-5; either TRBD1 or TRBD2 may fit D (6 bases each). This CDR3 region has 15 residues. Per germline, CDR1 LNHDA and CDR2 SQIVND (reference sequence). Between the trimmed V and J ends, which lost 5 bases and 5 bases, there was a span of 18 bases. The DNA for the CDR3 is TGTGCCAGTAGTGTCGGCAGAACAGGGAGGGAGACCCAGTACTTC. Its translation is CASSVGRTGRETQYF.

This clone showed up many times. J is TRBJ1-4 and V is TRBV7-9; D unresolved. Trimming left V 8 bases short and J 7 bases short, with 14 bases between. The CDR3 covers 13 residues. Per the germline V gene, CDR1 is SEHNR and CDR2 is FQNEAQ (reference sequence). The CDR3 is CASGPWNGEKLFF. The CDR3 bases are TGTGCCAGCGGTCCCTGGAATGGTGAAAAACTGTTTTTT.

Ten or more counts support this clone. The sample holds other DNA sequences that translate to the same CDR3. The chain carries TRBV28 and TRBJ1-1; the D is unclear. The ends were cut back, 1 base at V and 6 bases at J, with 12 bases in the middle. The CDR3 covers 14 residues. Germline CDR1 and CDR2: MDHEN and SYDVKM. In DNA, the CDR3 is TGTGCCAGCAGTTTATTTGGGAACATCCCTGAAGCTTTCTTT. This encodes CASSLFGNIPEAFF.

This clone occurred once. The V and J genes are TRBV4-1 and TRBJ2-3, with a tentative D call TRBD1 (6 bases). Germline V gives CDR1 MGHRA, CDR2 YSYEKL. The V end lost 1 base, the J end lost 0 bases, and 14 bases lay between the germline ends. This CDR3 has 17 residues. The CDR3 sequence: CASSQVVTGVSTDTQYF. CDR3 coding DNA: TGCGCCAGCAGCCAAGTCGTGACAGGTGTTAGCACAGATACGCAGTATTTT.

This chain joins TRBV20-1 and TRBJ2-7; D uncertain. Trimming left V 0 bases short and J 2 bases short, with 14 bases between. The CDR3 runs to 15 residues. The germline V gene encodes CDR1 DFQATT and CDR2 SNEGSKA (reference sequence). The CDR3 DNA reads TGCAGTGCTAGAGATGGTGAAGGGATCCCCTACGAGCAGTACTTC. It codes for CSARDGEGIPYEQYF.

This chain uses TRBV24-1 with TRBJ2-1, with TRBD1 as a possible D gene (5 bases). The V gene's germline CDR1 is KGHDR and CDR2 SFDVKD. CDR3 length: 16 amino acids. Trimming removed 2 bases at V and 6 bases at J, with 16 bases between. The CDR3 DNA sequence: TGTGCCACCAGTGATTCATGGACAAATCTGGTCAATGAGCAGTTCTTC. Protein sequence: CATSDSWTNLVNEQFF.

This clone was seen many times. V and J are TRBV4-2 and TRBJ2-1, with 9 bases identical to TRBD2. Germline trimming cut 1 base from V and 4 bases from J; bases unmatched to any gene: 8. Germline CDR1 and CDR2: LGHNA and YNFKEQ. This CDR3 is built from 17 residues. CDR3 in amino acids: CASSQGLNSGGYNEQFF. CDR3 nucleotides: TGTGCCAGCAGCCAAGGGCTGAATAGCGGGGGTTACAATGAGCAGTTCTTC.

Worth noting for this clone: The junction departs from germline at one end; a sequencing error may be responsible. J is TRBJ2-2 and V is TRBV24-1; D uncertain. This CDR3 contains 18 residues. Germline-derived CDR1 and CDR2 are KGHDR and SFDVKD. The CDR3 sequence: CATSDLGYTGGVTVELFF. The CDR3 nucleotides read TGTGCCACCAGTGATTTGGGGTACACGGGCGGCGTCACCGTGGAGCTGTTTTTT.

Note on this clone: At one end, the junction sequence differs from germline, possibly due to a read error. This chain joins TRBV15 and TRBJ2-1; D call uncertain. The CDR3 totals 11 residues. From germline, CDR1 is LNHNV and CDR2 YYDKDF (reference sequence). CDR3 region: CSTELNNEQFF. For the CDR3, the DNA is TGTTCCACCGAGTTGAATAATGAGCAGTTCTTC.

This chain connects TRBV5-1 to TRBJ2-7, with D perhaps TRBD1 (6 bases). The CDR3 loop spans 15 amino acids. Trimming cost V 0 bases and J 0 bases, with 10 bases left between them. Germline-derived CDR1 and CDR2 are SGHRS and YFSETQ. The CDR3 sequence: CASSLAPGASYEQYF. DNA for the CDR3: TGCGCCAGCAGCTTGGCCCCAGGGGCCTCCTACGAGCAGTACTTC.

V gene TRBV20-1 combines with J gene TRBJ2-7; 8 bases fit TRBD2. Germline V gene sequence: CDR1 DFQATT, CDR2 SNEGSKA (reference sequence). V shed 4 bases, J shed 3 bases, and the junction held 5 bases outside the gene matches. The CDR3 is made up of 13 amino acids. In DNA, the CDR3 is TGCAGTGCTAAACCGGGACTAGTCTACGAGCAGTACTTC. It codes for CSAKPGLVYEQYF.

This clone is medium-sized. V gene TRBV6-1 combines with J gene TRBJ1-3; D is perhaps TRBD1 (6 bases). The CDR3 loop spans 12 amino acids. The germline V gene encodes CDR1 MNHNS and CDR2 SASEGT. Trimming pared 6 bases from V and 3 bases from J, leaving 6 bases between. Here the CDR3 reads CASRDSGNTIYF. The DNA for the CDR3 is TGTGCCAGCAGGGACAGTGGAAACACCATATATTTT.

The table lists this clone with a few counts. The chain carries TRBV6-1 and TRBJ2-2; 13 bases line up with TRBD2. Trimming took 6 bases from V and 3 from J; bases not matched to a gene: 7. CDR1 is MNHNS, CDR2 SASEGT, per germline. This CDR3 is built from 17 residues. As DNA, the CDR3 is TGTGCCAGCAGGCAAACTAGCGGGAGGGTTGACACCGGGGAGCTGTTTTTT. It specifies CASRQTSGRVDTGELFF.

CDR3 sequence (DNA): TGCGCCAGCATCGCTAGGGGTTCCTACGAGCAGTACTTC. It translates to CASIARGSYEQYF. J is TRBJ2-7 and V is TRBV10-2, with D maybe TRBD1 (5 bases). Germline V gene sequence: CDR1 WSHSY, CDR2 SAAADI. The CDR3 consists of 13 residues. Trimming left V 7 bases short and J 1 base short, with 11 bases between.

This clone was observed many times. V and J are TRBV6-5 and TRBJ2-1; 11 positions agree with TRBD2. J was trimmed by 9 bases and V by 1 base; bases with no gene match: 5. The CDR3 length is 15 residues. Looked up from germline, CDR1 is MNHEY and CDR2 is SVGAGI. The CDR3 sequence: CASSYYSGGAGEQFF. CDR3 nucleotides: TGTGCCAGCAGTTACTATAGCGGGGGGGCCGGTGAGCAGTTCTTC.

J is TRBJ2-2 and V is TRBV6-1; D tentatively reads TRBD1 or TRBD2 (5 bases each). The CDR3 has 13 amino acids. CDR1 MNHNS and CDR2 SASEGT come from the germline V gene. V was cut by 5 bases and J by 10 bases, with 14 bases left in between. CDR3 nucleotide sequence: TGTGCCAGCAGTTCCGGGACGGTCGTGGAGCTGTTTTTT. Translation: CASSSGTVVELFF.

This clone was counted at least ten times. The chain combines TRBV15 with TRBJ2-3; D possibly corresponds to TRBD2 (6 bases). Trimming shortened V by 0 bases and J by 4 bases, and 11 bases separated the two germline ends. CDR1 and CDR2 (germline): LNHNV, YYDKDF (reference sequence). The CDR3 sequence is 15 residues long. CDR3 protein: CATSRDRIAADTQYF. The DNA of the CDR3 is TGTGCCACCAGCAGAGATAGAATAGCGGCAGATACGCAGTATTTT.

The J gene is TRBJ2-7, the V gene TRBV3-1; perhaps TRBD2 as D (5 bases). The CDR3 is 15 residues long. Trimming took 7 bases from V and 6 from J, leaving 22 bases between them. Germline CDR1 LGHDT, CDR2 YNNKEL (reference sequence). The CDR3, as DNA: TGTGCCAGCATCCCACCAGTGTTGGGAGTAGTCGAGCAGTACTTC. This encodes CASIPPVLGVVEQYF.